The source of this T cell receptor (beta chain) is a study of CD8 T cells in ankylosing spondylitis. General study points: Peripheral blood held disease-linked clones only at relatively low frequency, and these were CD8+. Ankylosing spondylitis blood appeared to carry a characteristic TCR beta motif of roughly 8 highly homologous variants.

Quantitative barcoded 5'-RACE was used to prepare TCR beta libraries. Each CDR3 protein is one row after TCRdb ran MiXCR on the 5' RACE reads. Among approximately 150,000 distinct CDR3 sequences listed, over 15% were seen once. The CDR3 has 20 amino acids. CDR1 and CDR2 from the germline V gene are DFQATT and SNEGSKA (reference sequence). V shed 2 bases and J 4 bases; nucleotides not matched to a gene: 16. This clonotype was observed a few times. The antigen is unknown. The TCR originated in a male donor with ankylosing spondylitis. Sequences were obtained from blood, either unsorted or a sorted T cell fraction (not recorded which). The V call is TRBV20-1, the J call TRBJ2-1, with TRBD2 matching 14 bases. DNA of the CDR3: TGCAGTGCTAGAAATCGGGGACTAGCGGGAGAGCTTGGAGGGTACAATGAGCAGTTCTTC. Translation gives CSARNRGLAGELGGYNEQFF.